This TCR beta chain appears in the sequencing data of a study of T cell clonotyping in hematopoietic cell transplantation. Study-wide points: Recipient TCR diversity dropped after transplant; expanded clonotypes rose from day 30 to 180. No sorting was done, leaving CD4 and CD8 contributions mixed.

Libraries were prepared by immunoSEQ multiplex PCR; TCRdb keeps only in-frame clonotypes and omits some of them. This sample has some 14,000 clones, with about 97% found just once. CDR1 and CDR2 from the germline V gene are LNHNV and YYDKDF (reference sequence). The CDR3 runs 15 residues. V was trimmed by 0 bases and J by 4 bases, leaving 13 bases between them. This clone was observed once. Antigen specificity is unknown. The rearrangement joins TRBV15 to TRBJ2-7, with D possibly called TRBD1 or TRBD2 (5 bases each). The sequence was obtained from a female patient aged 45-60 years who had an allogeneic stem cell transplant from an unrelated donor, so T cells may come from the graft donor. Some clones in this sample may be carry-over from other donors' samples. Sequenced material: peripheral blood mononuclear cells, taken 30 days after allogeneic stem cell transplant. In DNA, the CDR3 is TGTGCCACCAGCAGAGATCGGGGCAGCTATTACGAGCAGTACTTC. It codes for CATSRDRGSYYEQYF.